These 21 T cell receptor beta chains were sequenced from one sample in a study of early T cells in non-severe SARS-CoV-2 infection. TCRdb re-analysed the 5' RACE reads in MiXCR, keeping a single row per CDR3 protein. This sample has roughly 70,000 distinct CDR3 sequences, with 20% found just once. The sample in question was whole blood, obtained at baseline. These TCRs come from an adult who was a healthcare worker with PCR-confirmed SARS-CoV-2 infection or an uninfected control (not recorded which).

This clonotype has a handful of counts. Written as DNA, the CDR3 is TGTGCCAGCAAGGCTGGGGGCGCGGGTCGGGAGACCCAGTACTTC. Its protein is CASKAGGAGRETQYF. The chain recombines TRBV12-3 or TRBV12-4 with TRBJ2-5, with D perhaps matching TRBD1 (6 bases). V lost 7 bases, J lost 5 bases, and 20 bases lay in between. This CDR3 has 15 residues.

The rearrangement links TRBV6-6 to TRBJ2-6; D is ambiguous. CDR3 length: 15 residues. Germline-derived CDR1 and CDR2 are MNHNY and SVGAGI (reference sequence). Deletions cut 7 bases from V and 0 bases from J, with 10 bases between. CDR3 sequence reads: CASTPYISGANVLTF. CDR3 DNA sequence: TGTGCCAGCACCCCCTATATCTCTGGGGCCAACGTCCTGACTTTC.

This clonotype occurred a few times. This chain joins TRBV2 and TRBJ1-3; D is undetermined. CDR3 length: 16 residues. V lost 1 base, J lost 0 bases, and 10 bases lay in between. Germline CDR1 reads SNHLY; CDR2 reads FYNNEI. The CDR3 DNA sequence: TGTGCCAGCAGTGAAGTTGAACTGACCTCTGGAAACACCATATATTTT. This gives the protein CASSEVELTSGNTIYF.

V and J are TRBV14 and TRBJ2-5; D call uncertain. V gave up 2 bases and J gave up 4 bases, with 8 bases separating them. The CDR3 has 13 residues. From germline, CDR1 is SGHDN and CDR2 FVKESK. The CDR3 spells CASSQQPLETQYF. The CDR3 region has the DNA TGTGCCAGCAGCCAACAGCCGCTAGAGACCCAGTACTTC.

This CDR3 reads CAISNYLNTEAFF. CDR3 bases: TGTGCCATCAGTAACTACTTGAACACTGAAGCTTTCTTT. The chain uses TRBV10-3 and TRBJ1-1; D unresolved. Between the trimmed V and J ends, which lost 5 bases and 0 bases, there was a span of 7 bases. The CDR3 contains 13 residues. CDR1 and CDR2 from the germline V gene are ENHRY and SYGVKD.

This clonotype was recorded a few times. The V and J genes are TRBV7-8 and TRBJ2-1; tentative D call: TRBD2 (5 bases). The CDR3 is 16 residues long. Looked up from germline, CDR1 is SGHVS and CDR2 is FQNEAQ. The V and J ends lost 0 bases and 4 bases respectively, with 13 bases between them. The DNA for the CDR3 is TGTGCCAGCAGCTTAGCCTTTTACCGGGGATACAATGAGCAGTTCTTC. As protein: CASSLAFYRGYNEQFF.

A few counts support this clonotype. V and J are TRBV7-9 and TRBJ2-1, with D possibly matching TRBD2 (6 bases). Germline V CDR1 and CDR2: SEHNR, FQNEAQ (reference sequence). The CDR3 extends over 12 amino acids. The V and J ends lost 6 bases and 6 bases respectively, with 9 bases between them. The CDR3 region is CASRGLSNEQFF. In DNA, the CDR3 is TGTGCCAGCAGGGGACTTTCCAATGAGCAGTTCTTC.

The rearrangement uses TRBV7-9 and TRBJ2-3; D might be TRBD1 or TRBD2, each matching 6 bases. CDR1 SEHNR and CDR2 FQNEAQ come from the germline V gene (reference sequence). V dropped 5 bases and J dropped 4 bases, with 16 bases sitting between them. The length of the CDR3 is 15 residues. For the CDR3, the DNA is TGTGCCAGCAGCCGTCGGGGGCTCTCCCCAGATACGCAGTATTTT. It translates to CASSRRGLSPDTQYF. Full variable domain (outside the CDR3, taken from reference TRBV7-9 and TRBJ2-3): DTGVSQNPRHKITKRGQNVTFRCDPISEHNRLYWYRQTLGQGPEFLTYFQNEAQLEKSRLLSDRFSAERPKGSFSTLEIQRTEQGDSAMYLCASSRRGLSPDTQYFGPGTRLTVL.

On this clonotype itself: A much larger clone differs from this one at a single base, so this may be a read error. Because it lacks the conserved phenylalanine or tryptophan at the end, this CDR3 is likely a read error. The genes are TRBV3-1 and TRBJ2-7, with unresolved D. The CDR3 length is 16 residues. V lost 0 bases to trimming and J lost 0 bases, with 12 bases between them. The germline V gene encodes CDR1 LGHDT and CDR2 YNNKEL (reference sequence). Here the CDR3 DNA reads TGTGCCAGCAGCCAAGATCTGACGGCAAGCTCCTACGAGCAGTACTCC. Protein product: CASSQDLTASSYEQYS.

This clonotype occurred a few times. The rearrangement uses TRBV20-1 and TRBJ2-1, with 15 bases aligning to TRBD2. Looked up from germline, CDR1 is DFQATT and CDR2 is SNEGSKA (reference sequence). The ends lost 5 bases at V and 8 bases at J; junction bases unmatched: 1. The CDR3 totals 13 residues. Written as DNA, the CDR3 is TGCAGTGCTGGACTAGCGGGGGGGCATGAGCAGTTCTTC. Protein sequence: CSAGLAGGHEQFF.

The chain links TRBV10-3 to TRBJ2-5, with D tentatively TRBD2 (5 bases). This CDR3 is built from 11 residues. The germline V gene encodes CDR1 ENHRY and CDR2 SYGVKD. Trimming removed 10 bases from V and 2 bases from J, with 8 bases in between. This CDR3 is CATREQETQYF. CDR3 bases: TGTGCCACTCGGGAACAAGAGACCCAGTACTTC.

This clonotype was recorded a few times. The chain recombines TRBV7-9 with TRBJ2-1, with D maybe TRBD1 (7 bases). The germline gives CDR1 SEHNR, CDR2 FQNEAQ (reference sequence). There are 16 residues in the CDR3. V was shortened by 5 bases and J by 0 bases, with 14 bases between the two germline ends. This CDR3 is CASSAGQLSSYNEQFF. Here the CDR3 DNA reads TGTGCCAGCAGCGCGGGACAGCTTAGCTCCTACAATGAGCAGTTCTTC.

J is TRBJ2-7 and V is TRBV4-1, with TRBD2 matching over 8 bases. From germline, CDR1 is MGHRA and CDR2 YSYEKL. The CDR3 is 17 residues long. Trimming took 4 bases from V and 2 from J; bases not matched to a gene: 13. This CDR3 reads CASSRSGNSGETYEQYF. DNA of the CDR3: TGCGCCAGCAGCCGCTCTGGGAATAGCGGGGAAACCTACGAGCAGTACTTC.

The genes are TRBV19 and TRBJ2-5; 7 bases map to TRBD2. This CDR3 contains 16 residues. Trimming at V came to 4 bases and at J to 2 bases, leaving 10 bases not matched to a gene. Germline CDR1 reads LNHDA; CDR2 reads SQIVND (reference sequence). DNA for the CDR3: TGTGCCAGTAGTACGGGACTACTTTACCAACAAGAGACCCAGTACTTC. As protein: CASSTGLLYQQETQYF.

This clonotype has more than one count but fewer than ten. The CDR3 region is CSAGTGGGEQYF. In DNA form, the CDR3 reads TGCAGTGCTGGAACAGGGGGCGGCGAGCAGTACTTC. The chain links TRBV20-1 to TRBJ2-7; TRBD1 matches at 9 bases. This CDR3 has 12 amino acids. Germline CDR1 DFQATT, CDR2 SNEGSKA (reference sequence). Losses at the gene ends were 5 bases for V and 6 bases for J; bases not matched to a gene: 5.

V usage is TRBV20-1 and J usage is TRBJ1-4; TRBD1 might be the D (5 bases). The CDR3 loop spans 14 amino acids. Trimming pared 5 bases from V and 5 bases from J, leaving 15 bases between. Germline CDR1 is DFQATT and CDR2 is SNEGSKA (reference sequence). CDR3 nucleotides: TGCAGTGCTCCTGACAGTGGGGGAAATGAAAAACTGTTTTTT. It encodes CSAPDSGGNEKLFF.

This rearrangement joins TRBV5-1 to TRBJ2-6; D is uncertain. In germline, CDR1 is SGHRS, CDR2 YFSETQ. The CDR3 totals 14 residues. The V gene lost 0 bases and the J gene lost 6 bases, with 7 bases spanning the gap. The CDR3 loop is CASSLESVANVLTF. CDR3 DNA sequence: TGCGCCAGCAGCTTGGAAAGTGTGGCCAACGTCCTGACTTTC.

The chain carries TRBV7-8 and TRBJ1-1; D unresolved. Germline-derived CDR1 and CDR2 are SGHVS and FQNEAQ. The V end lost 5 bases, the J end lost 6 bases, and 16 bases lay between the germline ends. CDR3 size: 14 residues. The CDR3: CASSPLLMRAEAFF. The CDR3 bases are TGTGCCAGCAGCCCCCTCCTCATGAGGGCTGAAGCTTTCTTT. The full variable domain, its missing parts supplied by reference TRBV7-8 and TRBJ1-1, is GAGVSQSPRYKVAKRGQDVALRCDPISGHVSLFWYQQALGQGPEFLTYFQNEAQLDKSGLPSDRFFAERPEGSVSTLKIQRTQQEDSAVYLCASSPLLMRAEAFFGQGTRLTVV.

The V gene is TRBV19, the J gene TRBJ2-7, with D perhaps matching TRBD1 (6 bases). Trimming stripped 6 bases from V and 3 bases from J, with 12 bases between. Germline V lookup: CDR1 LNHDA, CDR2 SQIVND (reference sequence). The CDR3 runs to 13 residues. The CDR3 is CASSDLQGYEQYF. The CDR3 region has the DNA TGTGCCAGTAGCGACCTACAGGGCTACGAGCAGTACTTC.

At least ten counts were recorded for this clonotype. The chain is built from TRBV19 and TRBJ1-4; possibly TRBD1 for D (5 bases). Germline CDR1 reads LNHDA; CDR2 reads SQIVND (reference sequence). Trimming removed 7 bases from V and 6 bases from J, with 12 bases in between. This CDR3 contains 13 residues. CDR3 in amino acids: CASNHGAHEKLFF. DNA for the CDR3: TGTGCCAGTAACCACGGGGCCCATGAAAAACTGTTTTTT.

The CDR3 coding sequence is TGTGCCAGCAGCTTAGGACACCAGAACACTGAAGCTTTCTTT. The encoded protein is CASSLGHQNTEAFF. J is TRBJ1-1 and V is TRBV5-5, with a possible D match to TRBD1 (5 bases). Germline CDR1 and CDR2: SGHKS and YYEKEE (reference sequence). The CDR3 consists of 14 residues. With 2 bases removed from V and 1 base from J, the gap between germline ends came to 9 bases.